Listed here are 30 T cell receptor beta chains from one sample, sequenced in a study of cytomegalovirus exposure and HLA in healthy donors. Profiling relied on immunoSEQ multiplex PCR, and the TCRdb table lists in-frame clones only, not all of them. The data hold 150,000 to 200,000 clones, with roughly 96% observed a single time. The source material was PBMCs. These receptors came from a young woman in good health and CMV-seronegative.

V gene TRBV5-1 combines with J gene TRBJ1-1; D unclear. The CDR3 runs 13 residues. CDR1 and CDR2 from the germline V gene are SGHRS and YFSETQ. V was cut by 4 bases and J by 0 bases, with 7 bases left in between. This CDR3 reads CASSTTMNTEAFF. CDR3 DNA sequence: TGCGCCAGCAGCACTACTATGAACACTGAAGCTTTCTTT.

This chain uses TRBV7-2 with TRBJ2-7, with D tentatively TRBD1 (5 bases). V was shortened by 2 bases and J by 3 bases, with 14 bases between the two germline ends. The CDR3 has 15 amino acids. The V gene's germline CDR1 is SGHTA and CDR2 FQGNSA. The CDR3 region has the DNA TGTGCCAGCAGCTTATCTCCAGGGCCGAACTACGAGCAGTACTTC. Translated, it gives CASSLSPGPNYEQYF.

The chain has TRBV29-1 and TRBJ1-5; 7 bases fit TRBD1. The germline V gene has CDR1 SQVTM and CDR2 ANQGSEA. This CDR3 has 14 residues. J gave up 3 bases and V 4 bases, and 6 bases lay outside the gene matches. CDR3 sequence: CSVVFRGINQPQHF. Written as DNA, the CDR3 is TGCAGCGTTGTCTTCAGGGGGATCAATCAGCCCCAGCATTTT.

V usage is TRBV7-2 and J usage is TRBJ2-5; possibly TRBD1 for D (6 bases). V was pared by 0 bases and J by 3 bases, with 8 bases between. The CDR3 totals 14 residues. Germline V gene sequence: CDR1 SGHTA, CDR2 FQGNSA. CDR3 sequence reads: CASSLAGQKETQYF. The CDR3 bases are TGTGCCAGCAGCTTAGCGGGACAAAAAGAGACCCAGTACTTC.

This clone has a single count. V gene TRBV12-5 combines with J gene TRBJ2-7; TRBD1 matches 9 bases. V trimming: 4 bases; J trimming: 5 bases; junction bases outside the gene matches: 9. The length of the CDR3 is 15 residues. The V gene's germline CDR1 is LGHNT and CDR2 FRNRAP. The CDR3 region has the DNA TGTGCTAGTGGTTCCCCCGGGACAGGGTCCGACGAGCAGTACTTC. It yields the protein CASGSPGTGSDEQYF.

This chain connects TRBV6-6 to TRBJ2-7; D is possibly TRBD2 (6 bases). V shed 4 bases and J shed 12 bases, with 16 bases lying between them. CDR1 MNHNY and CDR2 SVGAGI come from the germline V gene (reference sequence). CDR3 length equals 12 residues. In DNA form, the CDR3 reads TGTGCCAGCAGTTTGCCGTCCGGGACTTGGTACTTC. Translated, it gives CASSLPSGTWYF.

V and J are TRBV27 and TRBJ1-3, with D unclear. CDR1 and CDR2 from the germline V gene are MNHEY and SMNVEV (reference sequence). The CDR3 is 15 amino acids. V lost 5 bases and J lost 0, with 11 bases in between. The CDR3 region is CASSPRRDSGNTIYF. The CDR3 bases are TGTGCCAGCAGTCCGCGACGGGACTCTGGAAACACCATATATTTT.

The chain uses TRBV19 and TRBJ1-1; D is ambiguous. The V gene's germline CDR1 is LNHDA and CDR2 SQIVND (reference sequence). V lost 6 bases and J lost 1, with 6 bases in between. The CDR3 has 12 residues. The CDR3 reads CASRPGNTEAFF. The CDR3 coding sequence is TGTGCCAGTAGGCCAGGGAACACTGAAGCTTTCTTT.

This rearrangement joins TRBV6-1 to TRBJ2-5; D is ambiguous. Germline assignment: CDR1 MNHNS and CDR2 SASEGT. V lost 5 bases, J lost 4 bases, and 5 bases lay in between. The CDR3 covers 11 residues. In DNA form, the CDR3 reads TGTGCCAGCAGTTACGGAGAGACCCAGTACTTC. The encoded protein is CASSYGETQYF.

The chain uses TRBV5-4 and TRBJ1-3; D ambiguous. V dropped 7 bases and J dropped 0 bases, with 14 bases sitting between them. This CDR3 is 15 amino acids long. Per germline, CDR1 SGHNT and CDR2 YYREEE (reference sequence). CDR3 sequence (DNA): TGTGCCAGCGCCCTCGGGGAAGGCTCTGGAAACACCATATATTTT. This codes for CASALGEGSGNTIYF.

The V gene is TRBV30, the J gene TRBJ2-1, with D perhaps TRBD2 (7 bases). This CDR3 has 15 amino acids. Germline V gives CDR1 GTSNPN, CDR2 SVGIG (reference sequence). Trimming shortened V by 0 bases and J by 6 bases, and 15 bases separated the two germline ends. The CDR3: CAWSVPGGPSNEQFF. CDR3 in DNA: TGTGCCTGGAGTGTACCCGGGGGGCCGTCCAATGAGCAGTTCTTC.

V usage is TRBV5-4 and J usage is TRBJ1-1, with a tentative D call TRBD1 (5 bases). CDR1 is SGHNT and CDR2 is YYREEE in the germline V gene (reference sequence). The V end was cut by 0 bases, the J end by 8 bases, with 17 bases between. The CDR3 is 15 residues long. The CDR3 bases are TGTGCCAGCAGCTTGGCCAAGACCCCTGGGGCCGAAGCTTTCTTT. This encodes CASSLAKTPGAEAFF.

The rearrangement joins TRBV5-1 to TRBJ1-6, with no clear D. This CDR3 has 16 residues. V was pared by 0 bases and J by 1 base, with 8 bases between. Germline values: CDR1 SGHRS, CDR2 YFSETQ. In DNA form, the CDR3 reads TGCGCCAGCAGCTTGGGTATGAGTTCCTATAATTCACCCCTCCACTTT. Translating gives CASSLGMSSYNSPLHF.

The rearrangement uses TRBV2 and TRBJ2-5, with D possibly being TRBD1 (6 bases). The CDR3 covers 15 residues. Trimming cost V 7 bases and J 1 base, with 16 bases left between them. The germline gives CDR1 SNHLY, CDR2 FYNNEI. CDR3 loop: CASIRNTGFQETQYF. The CDR3 DNA follows: TGTGCCAGCATAAGAAATACAGGGTTCCAAGAGACCCAGTACTTC.

This chain connects TRBV2 to TRBJ1-1; no firm D call. V was cut by 3 bases and J by 4 bases, with 9 bases left in between. Looked up from germline, CDR1 is SNHLY and CDR2 is FYNNEI. The CDR3 totals 13 residues. CDR3 sequence (DNA): TGTGCCAGCAGTGACGCCCGGGGCACTGAAGCTTTCTTT. Amino acid sequence: CASSDARGTEAFF.

The V call is TRBV2, the J call TRBJ2-1, with D possibly matching TRBD1 (5 bases). The CDR3 spans 13 residues. CDR1 is SNHLY and CDR2 is FYNNEI in the germline V gene. V lost 9 bases to trimming and J lost 7 bases, with 16 bases between them. CDR3 sequence reads: CAREMVQANEQFF. As DNA, the CDR3 is TGTGCCAGAGAGATGGTACAGGCGAATGAGCAGTTCTTC.

V usage is TRBV19 and J usage is TRBJ1-5; 7 bases map to TRBD1. There are 15 residues in the CDR3. The germline V gene has CDR1 LNHDA and CDR2 SQIVND (reference sequence). V gave up 6 bases and J gave up 0 bases; unmatched junction bases: 5. The CDR3 region is CASSTTGYSNQPQHF. The CDR3 DNA reads as TGTGCCAGTAGCACGACAGGGTATAGCAATCAGCCCCAGCATTTT.

This chain links TRBV2 with TRBJ2-7, with 9 bases fitting TRBD2. V lost 5 bases to trimming and J lost 0 bases; unmatched junction nucleotides: 5. The CDR3 length is 15 residues. Germline values: CDR1 SNHLY, CDR2 FYNNEI. CDR3 sequence: CASSRAGGSSYEQYF. The CDR3 DNA is TGTGCCAGCAGTAGGGCGGGGGGGAGCTCCTACGAGCAGTACTTC.

V usage is TRBV18 and J usage is TRBJ2-5; D gene uncertain. Germline values: CDR1 KGHSH, CDR2 LQKENI. This CDR3 contains 12 residues. The V end lost 2 bases, the J end lost 2 bases, and 3 bases lay between the germline ends. This CDR3 is CASSPEQETQYF. For the CDR3, the DNA is TGTGCCAGCTCACCAGAGCAAGAGACCCAGTACTTC.

The chain carries TRBV19 and TRBJ2-3, with D possibly being TRBD1 (6 bases). The V gene lost 5 bases and the J gene lost 4 bases, with 19 bases spanning the gap. Germline V gives CDR1 LNHDA, CDR2 SQIVND (reference sequence). The CDR3 extends over 16 amino acids. The CDR3 coding sequence is TGTGCCAGTAGTCTCAGGGGTCCCCCGTCCGCAGATACGCAGTATTTT. It is translated as CASSLRGPPSADTQYF.

DNA for the CDR3: TGTGCCAGCAGCCTTAACCCGGGACAGGGTCGGATTAGAGACACCGGGGAGCTGTTTTTT. Its protein product is CASSLNPGQGRIRDTGELFF. The V call is TRBV7-6, the J call TRBJ2-2; 9 bases align to TRBD1. Germline assignment: CDR1 SGHVS and CDR2 FNYEAQ. The V segment lost 5 bases and the J segment 3 bases; nucleotides outside the gene matches: 19. This CDR3 comprises 20 residues.

CDR3 coding DNA: TGTGCCAGTACCGACTTAGCGGGGTACACCGGGGAGCTGTTTTTT. Its protein is CASTDLAGYTGELFF. The chain uses TRBV19 and TRBJ2-2; 8 bases map to TRBD2. After removal of 7 bases from V and 3 bases from J, the junction contained 7 bases not matched to a gene. The CDR3 loop spans 15 amino acids. From germline, CDR1 is LNHDA and CDR2 SQIVND (reference sequence).

The V and J genes are TRBV4-1 and TRBJ2-5, with D perhaps matching TRBD2 (5 bases). The germline gives CDR1 MGHRA, CDR2 YSYEKL. The CDR3 has 16 residues. V lost 0 bases and J lost 2, with 13 bases in between. The CDR3 spells CASSQDPRRVQETQYF. Here the CDR3 DNA reads TGCGCCAGCAGCCAAGATCCTAGGCGGGTGCAAGAGACCCAGTACTTC.

The rearrangement uses TRBV7-9 and TRBJ2-1; D is unclear. The CDR3 is 13 residues long. V was cut by 3 bases and J by 4 bases, with 7 bases left in between. Germline CDR1 is SEHNR and CDR2 is FQNEAQ (reference sequence). The CDR3 coding sequence is TGTGCCAGCAGCTTTAACAGTTACAATGAGCAGTTCTTC. Protein sequence: CASSFNSYNEQFF. Based on the CDR3 plus reference TRBV7-9 and TRBJ2-1, the full variable domain is DTGVSQNPRHKITKRGQNVTFRCDPISEHNRLYWYRQTLGQGPEFLTYFQNEAQLEKSRLLSDRFSAERPKGSFSTLEIQRTEQGDSAMYLCASSFNSYNEQFFGPGTRLTVL.

This rearrangement joins TRBV4-3 to TRBJ2-7; unclear D gene. V was pared by 0 bases and J by 5 bases, with 8 bases between. Germline assignment: CDR1 LGHNA and CDR2 YSLEER. CDR3 length: 13 residues. The CDR3: CASSQDLANEQYF. The CDR3 DNA reads as TGCGCCAGCAGCCAAGACTTAGCAAACGAGCAGTACTTC.

J is TRBJ1-2 and V is TRBV6-1; 7 bases are a match to TRBD1. Germline lookup yields CDR1 MNHNS and CDR2 SASEGT. The CDR3 is 15 amino acids. V gave up 2 bases and J gave up 4 bases; unmatched junction bases: 7. Here the CDR3 DNA reads TGTGCCAGCAGTGAACCGGGACAGATAGTCTATGGCTACACCTTC. Protein product: CASSEPGQIVYGYTF.

The chain has TRBV11-2 and TRBJ2-7; 7 bases line up with TRBD1. The germline V gene has CDR1 SGHAT and CDR2 FQNNGV. Trimming removed 5 bases from V and 4 bases from J; junction bases left unmatched: 14. This CDR3 region has 16 residues. The CDR3 nucleotides read TGTGCCAGCAGCGCCATCGAACCCGGGACAGCTTACGAGCAGTACTTC. Translating gives CASSAIEPGTAYEQYF.

The CDR3 DNA sequence: TGTGCCAGCAGCTATAGCGGGGTTAAAGATACGCAGTATTTT. Translated: CASSYSGVKDTQYF. The rearrangement joins TRBV7-9 to TRBJ2-3; the match to TRBD2 covers 8 bases. CDR1 SEHNR and CDR2 FQNEAQ come from the germline V gene (reference sequence). This CDR3 has 14 residues. V shed 4 bases and J 5 bases; nucleotides not matched to a gene: 5. Supplemented by reference TRBV7-9 and TRBJ2-3, the full variable domain reads DTGVSQNPRHKITKRGQNVTFRCDPISEHNRLYWYRQTLGQGPEFLTYFQNEAQLEKSRLLSDRFSAERPKGSFSTLEIQRTEQGDSAMYLCASSYSGVKDTQYFGPGTRLTVL.

The chain is built from TRBV5-5 and TRBJ1-5; a possible D gene is TRBD1 (5 bases). V shed 0 bases and J shed 7 bases, with 14 bases lying between them. The CDR3 is 15 amino acids. Germline CDR1 is SGHKS and CDR2 is YYEKEE (reference sequence). CDR3 protein: CASSLVPQGGQPQHF. The CDR3 DNA follows: TGTGCCAGCAGCTTGGTTCCGCAGGGAGGCCAGCCCCAGCATTTT. Supplemented by reference TRBV5-5 and TRBJ1-5, the full variable domain reads DAGVTQSPTHLIKTRGQQVTLRCSPISGHKSVSWYQQVLGQGPQFIFQYYEKEERGRGNFPDRFSARQFPNYSSELNVNALLLGDSALYLCASSLVPQGGQPQHFGDGTRLSIL.

This sequence joins TRBV7-3 and TRBJ2-5; D unresolved. The CDR3 runs to 15 residues. Between the trimmed V and J ends, which lost 2 bases and 8 bases, there was a span of 18 bases. Germline assignment: CDR1 SGHTA and CDR2 FQGTGA. The CDR3 is CASSLGGPGQRTQYF. In nucleotides, the CDR3 is TGTGCCAGCAGCTTAGGTGGGCCAGGCCAGAGAACCCAGTACTTC.